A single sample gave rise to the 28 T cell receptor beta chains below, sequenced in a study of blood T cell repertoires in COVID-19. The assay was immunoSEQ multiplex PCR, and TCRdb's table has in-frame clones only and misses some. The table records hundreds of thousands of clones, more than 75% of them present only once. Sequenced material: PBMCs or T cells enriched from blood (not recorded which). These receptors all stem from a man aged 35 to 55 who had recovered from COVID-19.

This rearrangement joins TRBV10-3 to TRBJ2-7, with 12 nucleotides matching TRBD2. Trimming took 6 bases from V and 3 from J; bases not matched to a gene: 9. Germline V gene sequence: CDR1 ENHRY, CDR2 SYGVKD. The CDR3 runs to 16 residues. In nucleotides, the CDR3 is TGTGCCATCAGCGCTAGCGGGAGGGCCAGTGACTACGAGCAGTACTTC. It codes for CAISASGRASDYEQYF.

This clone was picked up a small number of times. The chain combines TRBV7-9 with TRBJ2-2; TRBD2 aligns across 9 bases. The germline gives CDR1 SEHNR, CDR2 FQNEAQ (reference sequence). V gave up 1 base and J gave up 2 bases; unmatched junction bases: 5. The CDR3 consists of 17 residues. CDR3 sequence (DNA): TGTGCCAGCAGCTTAGGGGCTAGCGGGGATAACACCGGGGAGCTGTTTTTT. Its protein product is CASSLGASGDNTGELFF. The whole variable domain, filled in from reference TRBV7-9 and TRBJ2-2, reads DTGVSQNPRHKITKRGQNVTFRCDPISEHNRLYWYRQTLGQGPEFLTYFQNEAQLEKSRLLSDRFSAERPKGSFSTLEIQRTEQGDSAMYLCASSLGASGDNTGELFFGEGSRLTVL.

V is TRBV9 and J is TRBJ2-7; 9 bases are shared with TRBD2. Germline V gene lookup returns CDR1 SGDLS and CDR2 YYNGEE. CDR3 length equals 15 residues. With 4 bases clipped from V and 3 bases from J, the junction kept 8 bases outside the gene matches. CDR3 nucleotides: TGTGCCAGCAGCCCCGGTTCTAGCGGGGTCTACGAGCAGTACTTC. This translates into CASSPGSSGVYEQYF.

CDR3: CASSLGETSNQPQHF. DNA for the CDR3: TGTGCCAGCAGTCTGGGAGAAACAAGCAATCAGCCCCAGCATTTT. V gene TRBV2 combines with J gene TRBJ1-5, with D unclear. CDR3 length: 15 residues. Germline CDR1 SNHLY, CDR2 FYNNEI. Trimming shortened V by 5 bases and J by 1 base, and 12 bases separated the two germline ends.

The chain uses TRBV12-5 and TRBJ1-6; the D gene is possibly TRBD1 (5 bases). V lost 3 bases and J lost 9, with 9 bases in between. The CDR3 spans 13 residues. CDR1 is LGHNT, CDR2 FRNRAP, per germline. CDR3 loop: CASGLQEGSPLHF. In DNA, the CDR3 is TGTGCTAGTGGTTTACAGGAGGGTTCACCCCTCCACTTT.

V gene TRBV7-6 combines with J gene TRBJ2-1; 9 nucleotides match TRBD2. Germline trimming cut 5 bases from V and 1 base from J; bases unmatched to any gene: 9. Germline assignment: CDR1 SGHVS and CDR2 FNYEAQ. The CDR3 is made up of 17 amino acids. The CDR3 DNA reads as TGTGCCAGCAGCGGGCGGGGGGGCGGGAGGTCCTACAATGAGCAGTTCTTC. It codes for CASSGRGGGRSYNEQFF.

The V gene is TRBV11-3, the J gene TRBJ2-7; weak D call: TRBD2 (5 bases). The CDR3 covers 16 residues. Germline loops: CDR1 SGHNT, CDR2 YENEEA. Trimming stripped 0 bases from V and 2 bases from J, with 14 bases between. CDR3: CASSLEGTAGTYEQYF. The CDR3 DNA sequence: TGTGCCAGCAGCTTAGAAGGAACGGCGGGCACCTACGAGCAGTACTTC. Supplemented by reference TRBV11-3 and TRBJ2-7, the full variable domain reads EAGVVQSPRYKIIEKKQPVAFWCNPISGHNTLYWYLQNLGQGPELLIRYENEEAVDDSQLPKDRFSAERLKGVDSTLKIQPAELGDSAVYLCASSLEGTAGTYEQYFGPGTRLTVT.

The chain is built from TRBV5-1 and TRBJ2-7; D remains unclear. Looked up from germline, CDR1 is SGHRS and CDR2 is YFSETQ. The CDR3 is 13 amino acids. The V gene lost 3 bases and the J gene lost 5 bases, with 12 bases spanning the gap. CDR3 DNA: TGCGCCAGCAGCTCCCATCCTAGTGACGAGCAGTACTTC. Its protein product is CASSSHPSDEQYF.

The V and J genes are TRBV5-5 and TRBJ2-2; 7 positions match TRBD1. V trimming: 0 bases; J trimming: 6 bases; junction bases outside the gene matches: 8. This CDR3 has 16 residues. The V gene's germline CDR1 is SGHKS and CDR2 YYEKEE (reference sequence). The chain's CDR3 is CASSLVQGHAAGELFF. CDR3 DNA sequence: TGTGCCAGCAGCTTGGTACAGGGGCATGCGGCCGGGGAGCTGTTTTTT.

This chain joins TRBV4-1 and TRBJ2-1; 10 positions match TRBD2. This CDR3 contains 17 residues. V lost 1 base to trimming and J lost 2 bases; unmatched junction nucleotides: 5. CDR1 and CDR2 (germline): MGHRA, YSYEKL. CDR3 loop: CASSQATSGYPYNEQFF. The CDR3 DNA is TGCGCCAGCAGCCAAGCGACTAGCGGGTACCCCTACAATGAGCAGTTCTTC.

The CDR3 protein is CASSYSIRQSNQPQHF. For the CDR3, the DNA is TGTGCCAGCAGTTACTCGATCAGGCAAAGCAATCAGCCCCAGCATTTT. This chain links TRBV6-2 or TRBV6-3 with TRBJ1-5, with unresolved D. Germline assignment: CDR1 MNHEY and CDR2 SVGEGT. This CDR3 spans 16 amino acids. Trimming removed 0 bases at V and 1 base at J, with 10 bases between.

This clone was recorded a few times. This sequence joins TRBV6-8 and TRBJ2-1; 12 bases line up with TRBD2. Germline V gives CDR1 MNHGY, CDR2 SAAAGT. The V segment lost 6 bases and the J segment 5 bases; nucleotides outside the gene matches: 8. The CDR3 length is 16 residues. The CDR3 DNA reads TGTGCCAGCAGCAGTCCTAGCGGGAGGGCCGACAATGAGCAGTTCTTC. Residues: CASSSPSGRADNEQFF.

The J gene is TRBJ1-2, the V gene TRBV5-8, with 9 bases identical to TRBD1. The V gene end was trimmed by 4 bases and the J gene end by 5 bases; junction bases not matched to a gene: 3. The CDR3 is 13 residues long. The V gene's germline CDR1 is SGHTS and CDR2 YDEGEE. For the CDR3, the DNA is TGTGCCAGCAGCGGGGACAGGGCGTATGGCTACACCTTC. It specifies CASSGDRAYGYTF.

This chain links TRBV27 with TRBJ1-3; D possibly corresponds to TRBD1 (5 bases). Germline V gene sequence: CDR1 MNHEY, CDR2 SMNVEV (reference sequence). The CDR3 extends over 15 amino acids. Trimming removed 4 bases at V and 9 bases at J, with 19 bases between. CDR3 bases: TGTGCCAGCAGTTCGCTGGCCCCGGGGGGTTGCACCATATATTTT. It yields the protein CASSSLAPGGCTIYF.

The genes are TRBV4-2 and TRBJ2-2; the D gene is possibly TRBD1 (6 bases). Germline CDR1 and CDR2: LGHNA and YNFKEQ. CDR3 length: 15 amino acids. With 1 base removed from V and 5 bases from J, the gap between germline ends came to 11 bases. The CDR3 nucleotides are TGTGCCAGCAGCCAAGGGACACAGGGAACCGGGGAGCTGTTTTTT. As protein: CASSQGTQGTGELFF.

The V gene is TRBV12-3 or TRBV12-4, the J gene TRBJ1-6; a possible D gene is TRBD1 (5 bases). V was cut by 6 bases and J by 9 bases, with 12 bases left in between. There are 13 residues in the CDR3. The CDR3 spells CASRGVLASPLHF. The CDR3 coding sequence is TGTGCCAGCAGAGGGGTTTTGGCTTCACCCCTCCACTTT.

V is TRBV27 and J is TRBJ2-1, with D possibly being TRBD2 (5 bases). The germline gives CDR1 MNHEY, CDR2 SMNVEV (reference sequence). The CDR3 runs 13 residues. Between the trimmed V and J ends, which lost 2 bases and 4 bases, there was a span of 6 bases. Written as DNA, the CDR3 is TGTGCCAGCAGTTTAGGGAGTTACAATGAGCAGTTCTTC. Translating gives CASSLGSYNEQFF.

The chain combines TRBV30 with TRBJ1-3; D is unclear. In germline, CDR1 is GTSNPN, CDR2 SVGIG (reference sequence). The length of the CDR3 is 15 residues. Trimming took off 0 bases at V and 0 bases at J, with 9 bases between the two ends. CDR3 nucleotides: TGTGCCTGGAGTGTCCCGCGATTCTCTGGAAACACCATATATTTT. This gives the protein CAWSVPRFSGNTIYF.

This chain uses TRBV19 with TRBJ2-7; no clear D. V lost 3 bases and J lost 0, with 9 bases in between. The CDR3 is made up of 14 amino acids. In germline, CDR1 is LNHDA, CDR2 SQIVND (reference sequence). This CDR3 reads CASSIDRSSYEQYF. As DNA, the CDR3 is TGTGCCAGTAGTATCGATAGGAGCTCCTACGAGCAGTACTTC.

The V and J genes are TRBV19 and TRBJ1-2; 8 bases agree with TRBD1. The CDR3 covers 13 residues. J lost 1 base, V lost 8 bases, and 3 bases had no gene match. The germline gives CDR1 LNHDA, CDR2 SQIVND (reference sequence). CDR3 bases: TGTGCCAGTGGACAGGGCGTTAACTATGGCTACACCTTC. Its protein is CASGQGVNYGYTF.

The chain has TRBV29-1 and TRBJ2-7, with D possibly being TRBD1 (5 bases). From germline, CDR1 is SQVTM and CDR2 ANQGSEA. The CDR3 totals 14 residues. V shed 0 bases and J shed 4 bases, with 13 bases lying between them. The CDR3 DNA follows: TGCAGCGTTGAAGACCCTGGGGCAAGGTACGAGCAGTACTTC. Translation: CSVEDPGARYEQYF.

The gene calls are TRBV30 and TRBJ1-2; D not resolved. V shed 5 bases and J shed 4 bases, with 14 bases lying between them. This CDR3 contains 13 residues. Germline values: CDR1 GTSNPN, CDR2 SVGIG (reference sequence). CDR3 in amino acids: CAWDPPQVYGYTF. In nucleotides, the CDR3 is TGTGCCTGGGACCCACCGCAGGTCTATGGCTACACCTTC.

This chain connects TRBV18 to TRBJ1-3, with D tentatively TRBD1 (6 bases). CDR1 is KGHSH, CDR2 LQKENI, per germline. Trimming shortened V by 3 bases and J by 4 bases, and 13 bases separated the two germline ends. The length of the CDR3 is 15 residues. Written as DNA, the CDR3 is TGTGCCAGCTCACCTTACAGGGAAACGGGAAACACCATATATTTT. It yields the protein CASSPYRETGNTIYF.

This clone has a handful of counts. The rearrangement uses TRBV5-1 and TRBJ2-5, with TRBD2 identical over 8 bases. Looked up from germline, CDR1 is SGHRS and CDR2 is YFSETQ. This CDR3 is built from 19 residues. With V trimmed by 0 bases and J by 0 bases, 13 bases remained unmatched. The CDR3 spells CASSLGPLIAGWYQETQYF. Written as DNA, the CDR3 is TGCGCCAGCAGCTTGGGGCCTCTAATAGCGGGATGGTACCAAGAGACCCAGTACTTC.

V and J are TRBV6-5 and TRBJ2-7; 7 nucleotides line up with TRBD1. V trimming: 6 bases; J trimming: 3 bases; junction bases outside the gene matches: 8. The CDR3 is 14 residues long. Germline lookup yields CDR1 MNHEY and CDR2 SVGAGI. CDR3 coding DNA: TGTGCCAGCAGATGGGGCCGGGACAGCTACGAGCAGTACTTC. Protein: CASRWGRDSYEQYF.

The DNA of the CDR3 is TGTGCCAGCAGTTACGGGACAGATTCCTACGAGCAGTACTTC. This encodes CASSYGTDSYEQYF. The chain employs TRBV6-5 and TRBJ2-7, with TRBD1 identical over 7 bases. V shed 2 bases, J shed 1 base, and the junction held 2 bases outside the gene matches. The CDR3 extends over 14 amino acids. Germline V gene data show CDR1 as MNHEY and CDR2 as SVGAGI.

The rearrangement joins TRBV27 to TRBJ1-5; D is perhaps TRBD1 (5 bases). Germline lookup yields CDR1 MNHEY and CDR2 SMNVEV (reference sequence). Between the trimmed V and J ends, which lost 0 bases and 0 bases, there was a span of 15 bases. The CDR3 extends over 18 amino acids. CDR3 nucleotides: TGTGCCAGCAGTTTATCAACGGGGGAGGGCTTTAGCAATCAGCCCCAGCATTTT. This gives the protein CASSLSTGEGFSNQPQHF.

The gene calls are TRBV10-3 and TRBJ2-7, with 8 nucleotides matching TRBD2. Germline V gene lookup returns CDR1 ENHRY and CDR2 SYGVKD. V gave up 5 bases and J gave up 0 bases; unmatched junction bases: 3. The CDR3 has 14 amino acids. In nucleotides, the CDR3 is TGTGCCATCAGTCCTAGCGGGCGCTCCTACGAGCAGTACTTC. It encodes CAISPSGRSYEQYF.